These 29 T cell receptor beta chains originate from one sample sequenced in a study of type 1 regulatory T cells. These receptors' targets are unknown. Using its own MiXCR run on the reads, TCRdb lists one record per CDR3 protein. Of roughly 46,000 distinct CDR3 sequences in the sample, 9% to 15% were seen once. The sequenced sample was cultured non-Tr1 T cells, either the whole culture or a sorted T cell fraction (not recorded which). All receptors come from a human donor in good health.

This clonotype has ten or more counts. Here the CDR3 DNA reads TGCAGTGCTAGTACGGCTAGCGGGAGGGTGGTTAATGAGCAGTTCTTC. It encodes CSASTASGRVVNEQFF. The V call is TRBV20-1, the J call TRBJ2-1; 12 bases line up with TRBD2. V shed 3 bases, J shed 7 bases, and the junction held 10 bases outside the gene matches. CDR3 length: 16 residues. Germline loops: CDR1 DFQATT, CDR2 SNEGSKA (reference sequence).

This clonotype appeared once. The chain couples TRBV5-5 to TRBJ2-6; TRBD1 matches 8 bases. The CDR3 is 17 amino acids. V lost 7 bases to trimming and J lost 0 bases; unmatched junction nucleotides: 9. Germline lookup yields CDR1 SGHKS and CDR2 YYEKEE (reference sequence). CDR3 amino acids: CASLATGELSGANVLTF. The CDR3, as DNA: TGTGCCAGCTTGGCGACAGGGGAACTCTCTGGGGCCAACGTCCTGACTTTC. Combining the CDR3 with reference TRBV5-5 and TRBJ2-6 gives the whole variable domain DAGVTQSPTHLIKTRGQQVTLRCSPISGHKSVSWYQQVLGQGPQFIFQYYEKEERGRGNFPDRFSARQFPNYSSELNVNALLLGDSALYLCASLATGELSGANVLTFGAGSRLTVL.

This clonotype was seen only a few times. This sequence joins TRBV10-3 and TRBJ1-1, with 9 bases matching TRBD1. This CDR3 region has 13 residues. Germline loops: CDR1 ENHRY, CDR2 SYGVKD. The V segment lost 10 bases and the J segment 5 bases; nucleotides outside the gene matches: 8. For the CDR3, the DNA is TGTGCCACCCGGACAGGGGCGAATACTGAAGCTTTCTTT. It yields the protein CATRTGANTEAFF.

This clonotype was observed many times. This CDR3 reads CASSPGRESGYTF. The DNA for the CDR3 is TGTGCCAGCTCACCGGGTCGAGAGAGTGGCTACACCTTC. The V call is TRBV18, the J call TRBJ1-2; D gene unclear. Trimming left V 3 bases short and J 7 bases short, with 12 bases between. CDR3 size: 13 residues. The germline CDR1 and CDR2 sequences are KGHSH and LQKENI.

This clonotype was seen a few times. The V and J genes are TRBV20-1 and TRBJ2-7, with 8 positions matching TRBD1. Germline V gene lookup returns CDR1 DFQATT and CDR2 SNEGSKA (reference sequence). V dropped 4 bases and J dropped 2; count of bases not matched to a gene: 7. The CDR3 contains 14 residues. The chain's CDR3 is CSATPDRAPYEQYF. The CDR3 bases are TGCAGTGCTACTCCGGACAGGGCACCCTACGAGCAGTACTTC.

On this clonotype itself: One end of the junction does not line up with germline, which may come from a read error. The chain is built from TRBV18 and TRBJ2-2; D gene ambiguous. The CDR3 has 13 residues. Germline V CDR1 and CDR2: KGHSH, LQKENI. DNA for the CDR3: TGTGCCAGCTCTCCACAACGGGCCGGGGAGCTGTTTTTT. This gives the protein CASSPQRAGELFF.

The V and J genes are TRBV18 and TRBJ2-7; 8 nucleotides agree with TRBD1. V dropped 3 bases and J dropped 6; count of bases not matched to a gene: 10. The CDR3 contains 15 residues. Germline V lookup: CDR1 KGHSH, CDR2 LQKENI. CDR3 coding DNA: TGTGCCAGCTCACCCGACGCAGGGGGCAGGGTCGAGCAGTACTTC. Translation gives CASSPDAGGRVEQYF.

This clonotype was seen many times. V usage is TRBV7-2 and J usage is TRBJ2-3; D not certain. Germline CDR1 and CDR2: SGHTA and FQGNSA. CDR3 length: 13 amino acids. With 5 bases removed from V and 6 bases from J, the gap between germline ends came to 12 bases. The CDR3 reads CASSINRVDTQYF. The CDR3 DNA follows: TGTGCCAGCAGCATCAACCGAGTCGATACGCAGTATTTT.

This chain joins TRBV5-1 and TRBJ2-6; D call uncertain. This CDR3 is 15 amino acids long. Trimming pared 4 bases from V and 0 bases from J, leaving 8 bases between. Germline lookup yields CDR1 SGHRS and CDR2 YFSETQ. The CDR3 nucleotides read TGCGCCAGCAGCGGGGATAACTCTGGGGCCAACGTCCTGACTTTC. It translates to CASSGDNSGANVLTF.

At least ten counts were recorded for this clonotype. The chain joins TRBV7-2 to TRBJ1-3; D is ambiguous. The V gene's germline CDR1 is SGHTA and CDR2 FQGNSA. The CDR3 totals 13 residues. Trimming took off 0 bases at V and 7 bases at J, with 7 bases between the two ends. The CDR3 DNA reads TGTGCCAGCAGCTTAGCCTCCATGAACACCATATATTTT. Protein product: CASSLASMNTIYF.

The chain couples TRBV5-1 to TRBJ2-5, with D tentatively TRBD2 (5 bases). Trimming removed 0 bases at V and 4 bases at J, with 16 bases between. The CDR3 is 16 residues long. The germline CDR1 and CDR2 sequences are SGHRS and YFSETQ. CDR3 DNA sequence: TGCGCCAGCAGCTTGGAGCCTACAGTGGGAGTAGAGACCCAGTACTTC. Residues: CASSLEPTVGVETQYF.

CDR3 sequence: CASSPRDRGLSYNEQFF. CDR3 coding DNA: TGTGCCAGCTCACCCCGGGACAGGGGTTTATCCTACAATGAGCAGTTCTTC. V gene TRBV18 combines with J gene TRBJ2-1, with 10 bases aligning to TRBD1. The trim removed 3 bases at V and 1 base at J, leaving 6 bases unmatched. This CDR3 spans 17 amino acids. CDR1 and CDR2 from the germline V gene are KGHSH and LQKENI.

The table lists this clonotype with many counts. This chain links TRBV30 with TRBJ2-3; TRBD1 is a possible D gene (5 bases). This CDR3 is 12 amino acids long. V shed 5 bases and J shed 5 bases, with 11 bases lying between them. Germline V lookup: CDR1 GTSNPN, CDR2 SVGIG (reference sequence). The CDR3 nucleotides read TGTGCCTGGGGTCCCCAGGGAGATACGCAGTATTTT. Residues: CAWGPQGDTQYF.

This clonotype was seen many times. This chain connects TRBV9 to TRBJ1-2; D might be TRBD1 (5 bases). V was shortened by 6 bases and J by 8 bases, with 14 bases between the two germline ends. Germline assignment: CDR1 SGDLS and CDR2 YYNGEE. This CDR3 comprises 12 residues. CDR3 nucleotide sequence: TGTGCCAGCACGCGGGGGGGGAACGGCTACACCTTC. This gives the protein CASTRGGNGYTF.

The CDR3 is CASRTHLDSPGNTIYF. CDR3 DNA sequence: TGCGCCAGCAGGACACATTTGGACTCCCCCGGAAACACCATATATTTT. The V gene is TRBV5-1, the J gene TRBJ1-3; D is ambiguous. The CDR3 loop spans 16 amino acids. CDR1 and CDR2 (germline): SGHRS, YFSETQ. Trimming took off 5 bases at V and 4 bases at J, with 19 bases between the two ends.

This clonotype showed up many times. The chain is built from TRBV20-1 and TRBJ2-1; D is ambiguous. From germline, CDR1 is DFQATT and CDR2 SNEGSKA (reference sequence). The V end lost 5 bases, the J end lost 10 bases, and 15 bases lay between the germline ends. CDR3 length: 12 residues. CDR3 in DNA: TGCAGTGCTTATATTGGGGTGGGAGAGCAGTTCTTC. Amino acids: CSAYIGVGEQFF.

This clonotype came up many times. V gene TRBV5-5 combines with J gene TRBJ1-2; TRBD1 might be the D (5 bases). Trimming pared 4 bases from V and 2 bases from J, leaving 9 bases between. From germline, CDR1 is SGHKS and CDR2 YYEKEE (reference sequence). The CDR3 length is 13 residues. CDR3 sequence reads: CASSPGLNYGYTF. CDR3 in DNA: TGTGCCAGCAGCCCGGGACTGAACTATGGCTACACCTTC. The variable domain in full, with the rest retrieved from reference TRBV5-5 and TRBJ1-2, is DAGVTQSPTHLIKTRGQQVTLRCSPISGHKSVSWYQQVLGQGPQFIFQYYEKEERGRGNFPDRFSARQFPNYSSELNVNALLLGDSALYLCASSPGLNYGYTFGSGTRLTVV.

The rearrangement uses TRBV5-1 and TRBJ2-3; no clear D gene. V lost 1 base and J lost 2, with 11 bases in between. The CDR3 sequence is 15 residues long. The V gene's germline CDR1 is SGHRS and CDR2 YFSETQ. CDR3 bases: TGCGCCAGCAGCTTGCAACCACTCCCCACAGATACGCAGTATTTT. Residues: CASSLQPLPTDTQYF.

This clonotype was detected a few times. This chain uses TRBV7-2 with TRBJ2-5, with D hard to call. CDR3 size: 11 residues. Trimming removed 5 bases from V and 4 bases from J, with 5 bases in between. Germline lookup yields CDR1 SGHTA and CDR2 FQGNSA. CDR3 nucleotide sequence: TGTGCCAGCAGCCCCTCAGAGACCCAGTACTTC. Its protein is CASSPSETQYF.

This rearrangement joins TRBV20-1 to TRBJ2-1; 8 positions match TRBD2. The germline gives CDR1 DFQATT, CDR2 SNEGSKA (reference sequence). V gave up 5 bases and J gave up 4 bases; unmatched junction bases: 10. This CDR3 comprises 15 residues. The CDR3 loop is CSAGSAGAGYNEQFF. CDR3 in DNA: TGCAGTGCTGGGTCAGCGGGAGCGGGATACAATGAGCAGTTCTTC.

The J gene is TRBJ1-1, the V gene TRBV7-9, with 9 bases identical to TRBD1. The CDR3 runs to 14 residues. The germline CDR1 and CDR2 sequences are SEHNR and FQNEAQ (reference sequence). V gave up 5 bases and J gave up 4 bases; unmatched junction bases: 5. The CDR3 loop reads CASSPDRGFTEAFF. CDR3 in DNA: TGTGCCAGCAGCCCAGACAGGGGGTTCACTGAAGCTTTCTTT.

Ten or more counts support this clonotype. CDR3 coding DNA: TGTGCCAGCAGTTCTCCGGGACAGGACTATAATTCACCCCTCCACTTT. Its protein is CASSSPGQDYNSPLHF. The gene calls are TRBV28 and TRBJ1-6; 8 bases are shared with TRBD1. The junction had 5 bases not matched to a gene; V was cut back by 4 bases and J by 3 bases. The CDR3 covers 16 residues. Germline assignment: CDR1 MDHEN and CDR2 SYDVKM.

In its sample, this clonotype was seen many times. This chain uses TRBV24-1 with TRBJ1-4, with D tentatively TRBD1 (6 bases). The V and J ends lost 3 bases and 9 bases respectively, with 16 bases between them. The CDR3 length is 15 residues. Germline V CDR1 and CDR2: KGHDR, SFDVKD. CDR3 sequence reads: CATSDHRDITQKLFF. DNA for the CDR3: TGTGCCACCAGTGATCACAGGGATATAACCCAAAAACTGTTTTTT.

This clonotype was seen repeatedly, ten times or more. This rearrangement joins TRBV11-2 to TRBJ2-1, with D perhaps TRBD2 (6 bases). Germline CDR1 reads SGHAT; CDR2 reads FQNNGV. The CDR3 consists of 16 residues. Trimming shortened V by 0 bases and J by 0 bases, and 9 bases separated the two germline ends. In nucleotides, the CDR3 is TGTGCCAGCAGCTTAGAGGCCGGGAGCTCCTACAATGAGCAGTTCTTC. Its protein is CASSLEAGSSYNEQFF.

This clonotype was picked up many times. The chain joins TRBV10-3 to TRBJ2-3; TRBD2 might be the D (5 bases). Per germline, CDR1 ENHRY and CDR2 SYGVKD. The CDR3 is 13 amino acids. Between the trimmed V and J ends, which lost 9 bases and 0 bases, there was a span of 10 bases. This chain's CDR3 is CAMRGSSTDTQYF. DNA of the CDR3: TGTGCCATGCGCGGGTCAAGCACAGATACGCAGTATTTT.

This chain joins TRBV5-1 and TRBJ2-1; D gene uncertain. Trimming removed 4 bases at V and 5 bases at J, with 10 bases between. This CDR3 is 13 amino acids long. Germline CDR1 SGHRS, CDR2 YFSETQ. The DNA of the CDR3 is TGCGCCAGCAGCGTATTATCAAACAATGAGCAGTTCTTC. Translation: CASSVLSNNEQFF.

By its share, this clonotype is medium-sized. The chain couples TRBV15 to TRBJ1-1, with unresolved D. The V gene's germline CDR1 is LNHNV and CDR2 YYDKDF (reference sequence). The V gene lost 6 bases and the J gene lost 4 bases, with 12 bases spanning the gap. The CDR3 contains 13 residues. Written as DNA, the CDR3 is TGTGCCACCAGAGCGGCGGGTGGCACTGAAGCTTTCTTT. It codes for CATRAAGGTEAFF.

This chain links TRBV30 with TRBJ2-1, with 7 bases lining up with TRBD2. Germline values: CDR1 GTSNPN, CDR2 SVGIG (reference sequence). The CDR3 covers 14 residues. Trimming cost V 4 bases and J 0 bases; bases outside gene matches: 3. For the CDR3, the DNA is TGTGCCTGGAACAGCGGGGTCTCCTACAATGAGCAGTTCTTC. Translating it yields CAWNSGVSYNEQFF.

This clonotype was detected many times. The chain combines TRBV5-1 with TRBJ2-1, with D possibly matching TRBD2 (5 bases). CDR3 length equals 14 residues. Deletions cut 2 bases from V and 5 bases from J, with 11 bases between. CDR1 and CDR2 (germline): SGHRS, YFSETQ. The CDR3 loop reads CASSFRPSHNEQFF. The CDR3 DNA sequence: TGCGCCAGCAGCTTTCGGCCTAGCCACAATGAGCAGTTCTTC.